This T cell receptor beta chain was observed in a study of CD8 T cells in ankylosing spondylitis. Study results and limitations: Significant enrichment of disease-linked clones was reportedly seen in matched ankylosing spondylitis synovial fluid. Ankylosing spondylitis blood appeared to be characterized by a TCR beta motif of about eight highly homologous variants.

Quantitative 5'-RACE with molecular barcodes was used to make the TCR beta libraries. TCRdb re-called the 5' RACE reads with MiXCR, one entry per CDR3 protein. The sample lists 500,000 to 650,000 distinct CDR3 sequences, roughly 5.3% occurring once. This clonotype was observed a few times. No antigen is known for it. This CDR3 comprises 12 residues. Germline V CDR1 and CDR2: MNHEY, SVGEGT. V was cut by 8 bases and J by 6 bases, with 11 bases left in between. The sequenced sample consisted of blood, either unsorted or a sorted T cell fraction (not recorded which). This chain uses TRBV6-2 or TRBV6-3 with TRBJ2-1; D tentatively reads TRBD1 or TRBD2 (5 bases each). This sequence originates from a male donor with ankylosing spondylitis. The CDR3 loop reads CASRDGVNEQFF. The DNA for the CDR3 is TGTGCCAGCCGGGACGGAGTCAATGAGCAGTTCTTC.